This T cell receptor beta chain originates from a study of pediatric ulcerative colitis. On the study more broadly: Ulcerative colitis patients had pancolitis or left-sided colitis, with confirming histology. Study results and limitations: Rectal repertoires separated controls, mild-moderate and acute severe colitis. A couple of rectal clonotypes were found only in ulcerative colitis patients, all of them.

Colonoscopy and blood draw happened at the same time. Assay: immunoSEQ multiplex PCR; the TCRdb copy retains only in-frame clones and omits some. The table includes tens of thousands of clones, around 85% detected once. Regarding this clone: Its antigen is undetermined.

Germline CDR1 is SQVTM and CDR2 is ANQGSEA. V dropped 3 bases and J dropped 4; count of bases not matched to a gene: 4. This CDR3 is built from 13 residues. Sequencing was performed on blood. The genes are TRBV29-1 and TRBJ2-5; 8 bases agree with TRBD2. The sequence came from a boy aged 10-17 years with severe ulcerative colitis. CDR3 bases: TGCAGCGTTGAGGCGCTAGCGGGAGAGACCCAGTACTTC. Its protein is CSVEALAGETQYF.